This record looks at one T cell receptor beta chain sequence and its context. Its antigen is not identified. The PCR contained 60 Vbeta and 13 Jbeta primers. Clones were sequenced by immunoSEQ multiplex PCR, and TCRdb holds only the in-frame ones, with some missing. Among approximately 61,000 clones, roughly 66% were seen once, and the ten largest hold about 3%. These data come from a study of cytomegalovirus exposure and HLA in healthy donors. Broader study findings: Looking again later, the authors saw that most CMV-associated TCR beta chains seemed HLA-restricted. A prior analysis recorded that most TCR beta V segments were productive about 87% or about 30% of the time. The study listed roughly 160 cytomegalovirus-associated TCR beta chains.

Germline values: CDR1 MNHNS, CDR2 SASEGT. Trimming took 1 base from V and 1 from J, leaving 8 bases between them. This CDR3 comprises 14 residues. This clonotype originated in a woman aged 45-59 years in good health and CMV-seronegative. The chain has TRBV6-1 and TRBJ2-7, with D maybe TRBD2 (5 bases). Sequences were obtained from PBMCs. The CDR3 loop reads CASSEVPGSYEQYF. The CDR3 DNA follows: TGTGCCAGCAGTGAAGTCCCGGGATCCTACGAGCAGTACTTC.